A selection of T cell receptor beta chains follows, all from one sample in a study of T cells in Graves' hyperthyroidism and ophthalmopathy. TCRdb reprocessed the multiplex PCR reads with MiXCR, giving one entry per CDR3 protein. The table includes under 400,000 distinct CDR3 sequences, less than 15% detected once. The sample consisted of blood. Receptors originate from a woman between 18 and 29 years old with Graves' hyperthyroidism. The conserved cysteine and the conserved F or W are not part of the CDR3 here.

>TRBV10-3
AITPDQNYGYT
>TRBV28
ASSSPTEGSYEQY
>TRBV28
ASSLPGAGYEQY
>TRBV18
ASSPLGEKLF
>TRBV2
ASSPPGQETEAF
>TRBV20-1
SARDRQEAYNSPLH
>TRBV12-3/TRBV12-4
ASRDLRNEQF
>TRBV28
ASSPSSGRNSPLH
>TRBV18
ASSPPADLGTGNTIY
>TRBV5-6
ASSLDAGGYT
>TRBV6-1
ASRDSFEGPQH
>TRBV20-1
SARGRASGGEKLF
>TRBV4-1
ASSLLRGASNQPQH
>TRBV29-1
SVDQGAILDTQY
>TRBV19
ASSRKSDGYYEQY
>TRBV27
ATRQGGNNSPLH
>TRBV5-6
ASSPGGLARYNEQF
>TRBV29-1
SVRAGKETQY
>TRBV20-1
SAKGTRRGIQETQY
>TRBV7-6
ASSPSTGEVETQY
>TRBV25-1
ASRKDSHGETQY
>TRBV3-1
ASSQVKGSSYNSPLH
>TRBV7-2
ASSSDRTTDTQY
>TRBV6-1
ASNRQVNTEAF
>TRBV7-9
ASTETFTGKGVSYNEQF
>TRBV4-3
ASSQQGDLSTEAF
>TRBV27
ASSLGGSRPSYNEQF
>TRBV11-1
ASSLLLAGGNEQF
>TRBV4-2
ASSQETSGEYYEQY
>TRBV5-1
ASRRDSGEGGEQY
>TRBV28
ASKDRGRQRYPYEQY
>TRBV20-1
SASSGRLRNEQF
>TRBV4-1
ASSTAPPGANVLT
>TRBV7-9
ASIPDRWNTEAF
>TRBV20-1
SARAPLDREGRELF
>TRBV4-1
ASSQEFRYEQY
>TRBV5-1
ASRSGQGETQY
>TRBV6-9
ASSYQDGTGEKLF
>TRBV20-1
SARDPGASSISSYNSPLH
>TRBV30
AWRKLSGGSYEQY
>TRBV7-3
ASSPGQGIAGANVLT
>TRBV2
ASRQTWGGNTIY
>TRBV27
ASRKGGTDTQY
>TRBV6-2/TRBV6-3
ASNAQGRYQETQY
>TRBV4-2
ASSQELRQSNEKLF
>TRBV2
AGYRDMNTEAF
>TRBV7-2
ASSRTGGKSETQY
>TRBV3-1
ASSTAGTSYEQY
>TRBV20-1
SAPTGVVETQY
>TRBV6-1
ASSETAQDVEQY
>TRBV6-5
ASSYSSRDRVDQPQH
>TRBV9
ASSVSGSVLSGANVLT
>TRBV9
ASSYGQSSAFLDYT
>TRBV7-2
ASSSTGANSYGYT
>TRBV5-6
ASSLVQRYTEAF
>TRBV28
ATGVGTYNEQF
>TRBV5-6
ASSRDRGPDNSPLH
>TRBV19
ASSPLQGNTGELF
>TRBV10-3
AISIANEQF
>TRBV5-1
ASSGGSGANVLT